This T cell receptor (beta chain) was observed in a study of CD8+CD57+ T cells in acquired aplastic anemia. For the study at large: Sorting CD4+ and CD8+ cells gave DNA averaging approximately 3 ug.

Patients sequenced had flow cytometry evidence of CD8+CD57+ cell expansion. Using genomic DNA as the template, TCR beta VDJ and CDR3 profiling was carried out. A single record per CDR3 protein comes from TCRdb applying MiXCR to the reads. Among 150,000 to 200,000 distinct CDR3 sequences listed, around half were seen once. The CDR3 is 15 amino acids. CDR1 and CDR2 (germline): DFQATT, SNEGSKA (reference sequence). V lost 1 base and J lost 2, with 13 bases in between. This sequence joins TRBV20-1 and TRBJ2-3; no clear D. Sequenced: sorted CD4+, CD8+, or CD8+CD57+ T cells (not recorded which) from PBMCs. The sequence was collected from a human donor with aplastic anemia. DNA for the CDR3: TGCAGTGCTAGAGGGTCCAGCTCACACACAGATACGCAGTATTTT. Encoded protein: CSARGSSSHTDTQYF.